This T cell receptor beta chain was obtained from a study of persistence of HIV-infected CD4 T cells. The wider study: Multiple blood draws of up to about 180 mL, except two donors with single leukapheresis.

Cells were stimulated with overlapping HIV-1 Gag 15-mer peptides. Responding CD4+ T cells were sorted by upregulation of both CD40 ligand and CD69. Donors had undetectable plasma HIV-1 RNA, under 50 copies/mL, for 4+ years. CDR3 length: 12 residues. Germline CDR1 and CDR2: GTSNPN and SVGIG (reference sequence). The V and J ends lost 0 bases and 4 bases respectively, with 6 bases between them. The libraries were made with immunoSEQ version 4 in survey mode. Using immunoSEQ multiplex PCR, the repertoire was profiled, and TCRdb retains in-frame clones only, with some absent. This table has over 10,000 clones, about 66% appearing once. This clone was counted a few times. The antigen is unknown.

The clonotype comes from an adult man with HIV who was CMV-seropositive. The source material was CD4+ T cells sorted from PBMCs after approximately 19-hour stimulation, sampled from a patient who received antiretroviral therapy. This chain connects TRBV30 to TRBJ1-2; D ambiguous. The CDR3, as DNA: TGTGCCTGGAGTGTCCCCAGCTATGGCTACACCTTC. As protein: CAWSVPSYGYTF.